Listed below are T cell receptor beta chains from one sample, sequenced in a study of beta chain features in type 1 diabetes. Libraries were prepared by immunoSEQ multiplex PCR; TCRdb keeps only in-frame clonotypes and omits some of them. The sample contains around 690,000 clones, around 11% of which appear only once. The sequenced sample was naive CD4+ T cells from blood. The source is a man aged 25-45 years with type 1 diabetes. The CDR3 runs from the conserved cysteine through the conserved F or W. The D gene is left open where the match is weak.

V	D	J	CDR3
TRBV27	.	TRBJ2-5	CASSLLGGRETQYF
TRBV15	TRBD1	TRBJ2-3	CATSRDYDRGRTDTQYF
TRBV29-1	.	TRBJ2-3	CSAVSVTQYF
TRBV4-3	.	TRBJ1-2	CASSQDLSSGFGYTF
TRBV5-5	.	TRBJ1-5	CASSGPTAGEPDGNQPQHF
TRBV12-5	.	TRBJ2-5	CASGEGFQETQYF
TRBV5-1	.	TRBJ2-6	CASSHARTGANVLTF
TRBV5-1	TRBD1	TRBJ1-6	CASSATGGVSPLHF
TRBV11-2	.	TRBJ2-7	CASSLTGKTSYEQYF
TRBV2	.	TRBJ1-2	CASSLRVEGYTF
TRBV4-3	.	TRBJ2-7	CASSQEEGTYEQYF
TRBV28	TRBD1	TRBJ1-2	CASSKGGQLYGYTF
TRBV18	TRBD1	TRBJ2-7	CASSGDRGPSYEQYF
TRBV7-9	TRBD2	TRBJ2-3	CASSPPRGRVPLMADTQYF
TRBV7-2	.	TRBJ1-5	CASSFWTAPGTQPQHF
TRBV5-1	TRBD1	TRBJ1-6	CASRIYYRGTRNSPLHF
TRBV5-4	.	TRBJ1-2	CASSLVGAATYGYTF
TRBV10-3	TRBD2	TRBJ2-4	CAISETLAVKNIQYF
TRBV30	.	TRBJ2-3	CAWSRGLDTQYF
TRBV29-1	TRBD2	TRBJ2-7	CSAWGGYEQYF
TRBV11-1	.	TRBJ2-1	CASSLPGTQWNEQFF
TRBV2	.	TRBJ2-7	CASSEEASYREQYF
TRBV5-1	TRBD1	TRBJ2-5	CASSLTAGTGETQYF
TRBV7-6	.	TRBJ2-5	CASSLGGTSLPGQETQYF
TRBV29-1	TRBD1	TRBJ2-1	CSVGDSYNEQFF
TRBV5-1	.	TRBJ1-6	CASSPHGDTYNSPLHF
TRBV19	.	TRBJ1-5	CASSMGQGNQPQHF
TRBV14	TRBD2	TRBJ2-5	CASSQGAGSGTQYF
TRBV11-2	TRBD1	TRBJ2-3	CASKPWTGSTDTQYF
TRBV9	.	TRBJ2-1	CASSVGEPRTSYNEQFF
TRBV5-1	.	TRBJ2-2	CASSPGGTTNTGELFF
TRBV4-3	.	TRBJ1-5	CASRLFLGRGDQPQHF
TRBV5-1	TRBD1	TRBJ2-1	CASSLGMGQGSHEQFF
TRBV19	.	TRBJ2-1	CASSIFRESYNEQFF
TRBV27	.	TRBJ1-1	CASSLRGWNTEAFF
TRBV9	.	TRBJ1-1	CASSVAPQGEAFF
TRBV2	.	TRBJ2-2	CASASGATTGELFF
TRBV2	.	TRBJ2-5	CASSRSWMKETQYF
TRBV19	.	TRBJ2-7	CASSIDRSYEQYF
TRBV18	TRBD1	TRBJ2-7	CASSPGQGVSYEQYF
TRBV6-1	.	TRBJ2-3	CASSADSDTQYF
TRBV19	TRBD1	TRBJ1-1	CASSFTGGEAFF
TRBV7-8	TRBD1	TRBJ1-5	CASSLVGGSNQPQHF
TRBV18	.	TRBJ2-3	CASSPPTRADTQYF